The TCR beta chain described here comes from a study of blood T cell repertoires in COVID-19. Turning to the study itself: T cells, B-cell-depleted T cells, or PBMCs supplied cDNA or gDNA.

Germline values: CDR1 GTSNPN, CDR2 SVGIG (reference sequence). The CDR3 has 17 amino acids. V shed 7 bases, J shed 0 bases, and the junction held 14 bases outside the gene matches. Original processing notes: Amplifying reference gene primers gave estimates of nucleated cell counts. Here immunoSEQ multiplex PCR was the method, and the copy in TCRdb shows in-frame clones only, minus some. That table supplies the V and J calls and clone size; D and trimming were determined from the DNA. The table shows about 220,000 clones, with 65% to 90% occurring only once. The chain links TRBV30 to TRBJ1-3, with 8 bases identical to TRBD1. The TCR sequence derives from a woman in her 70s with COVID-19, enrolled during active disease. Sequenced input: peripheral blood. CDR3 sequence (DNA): TGTGCCTACACAGCCGGGACAGGTGTCGTCTCTGGAAACACCATATATTTT. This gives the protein CAYTAGTGVVSGNTIYF.